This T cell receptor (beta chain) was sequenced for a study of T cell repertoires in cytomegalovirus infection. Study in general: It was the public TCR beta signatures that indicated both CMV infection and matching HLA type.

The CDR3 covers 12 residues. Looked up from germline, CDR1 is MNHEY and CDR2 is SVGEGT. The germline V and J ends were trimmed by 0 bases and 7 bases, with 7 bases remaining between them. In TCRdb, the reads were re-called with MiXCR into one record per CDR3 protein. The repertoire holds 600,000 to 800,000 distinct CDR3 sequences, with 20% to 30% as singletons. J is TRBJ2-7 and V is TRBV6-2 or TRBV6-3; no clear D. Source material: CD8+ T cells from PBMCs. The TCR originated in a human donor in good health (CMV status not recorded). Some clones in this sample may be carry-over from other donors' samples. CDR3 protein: CASSYSPSEQYV. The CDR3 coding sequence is TGTGCCAGCAGTTACTCCCCATCGGAGCAGTACGTC.